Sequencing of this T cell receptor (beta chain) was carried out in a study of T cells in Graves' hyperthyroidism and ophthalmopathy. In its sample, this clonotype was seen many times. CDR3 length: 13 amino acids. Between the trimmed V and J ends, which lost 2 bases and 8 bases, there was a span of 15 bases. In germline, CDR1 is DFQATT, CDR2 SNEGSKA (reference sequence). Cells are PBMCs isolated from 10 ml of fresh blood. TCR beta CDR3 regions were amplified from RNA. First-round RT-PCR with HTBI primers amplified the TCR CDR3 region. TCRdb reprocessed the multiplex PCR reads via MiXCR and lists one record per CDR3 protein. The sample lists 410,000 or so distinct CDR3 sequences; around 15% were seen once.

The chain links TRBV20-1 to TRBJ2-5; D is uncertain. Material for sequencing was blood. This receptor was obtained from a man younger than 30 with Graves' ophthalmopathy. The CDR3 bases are TGCAGTGCTAGACTACCAGCCCAAGGTACCCAGTACTTC. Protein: CSARLPAQGTQYF.